The clone carrying this T cell receptor (beta chain) was seen more than once but under ten times. The record originates from a study of blood T cell repertoires in COVID-19. Study summary: Donors in the United States, Italy and Spain gave samples during acute or convalescent COVID-19. Nucleic acid was either cDNA or gDNA, and it came from T cells, B-cell-depleted T cells, or PBMCs.

Original analysis: Researchers report that nucleated cell counts were estimated from reference gene primer amplification. Sequencing used immunoSEQ multiplex PCR; TCRdb keeps in-frame clones, though not all of them. That table gives V, J and clone size, and the DNA gave D and trimming. The sample includes about 54,000 clones, over 90% seen only once; the top ten take 3.5% to 5%. The germline V gene encodes CDR1 WSHSY and CDR2 SAAADI. Germline trimming cut 4 bases from V and 8 bases from J; bases unmatched to any gene: 5. This CDR3 is built from 13 residues. This chain joins TRBV10-2 and TRBJ2-1, with 7 nucleotides matching TRBD2. This sequence originates from a man aged 50 to 59 with acute or convalescent COVID-19. The sample taken for sequencing was peripheral blood. The CDR3 here is CASSGGGRDEQFF. CDR3 in DNA: TGCGCCAGCAGTGGGGGAGGGCGGGATGAGCAGTTCTTC.